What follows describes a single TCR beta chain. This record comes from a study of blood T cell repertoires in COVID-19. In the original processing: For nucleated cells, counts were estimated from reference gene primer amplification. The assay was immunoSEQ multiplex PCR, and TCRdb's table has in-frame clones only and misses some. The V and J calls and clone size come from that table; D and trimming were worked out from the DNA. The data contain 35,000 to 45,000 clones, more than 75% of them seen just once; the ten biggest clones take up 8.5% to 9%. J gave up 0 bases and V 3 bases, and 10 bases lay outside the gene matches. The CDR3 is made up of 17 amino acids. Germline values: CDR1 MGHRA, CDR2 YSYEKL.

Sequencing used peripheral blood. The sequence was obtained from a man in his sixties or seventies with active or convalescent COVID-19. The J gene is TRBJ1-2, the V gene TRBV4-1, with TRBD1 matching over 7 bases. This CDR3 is CASSQDRLTFTNYGYTF. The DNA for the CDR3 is TGCGCCAGCAGCCAGGACAGGCTTACTTTCACTAACTATGGCTACACCTTC.